This T cell receptor beta chain was recovered during a study of regulatory T cells in long-lasting Graves disease. The CDR3 consists of 13 residues. The germline V and J ends were trimmed by 8 bases and 0 bases, with 9 bases remaining between them. This clonotype was picked up many times. CDR3-region Arm-PCR and iRepertoire HTBI primers produced the TCR beta libraries. Using its own MiXCR run on the multiplex PCR reads, TCRdb lists one record per CDR3 protein. The sample has roughly 500,000 distinct CDR3 sequences, around 12% seen once. The time point: newly diagnosed GD, antithyroid drugs for less than 3 months. Isolated PBMC RNA provided the starting material for the TCR library. Another study also made use of these data, one on T cells in Graves' hyperthyroidism and ophthalmopathy.

The chain is built from TRBV12-3 or TRBV12-4 and TRBJ2-3; possibly TRBD1 for D (6 bases). The receptor was isolated from a woman aged 25 to 45 with Graves disease. This material consisted of peripheral blood mononuclear cells (PBMCs), taken at new diagnosis, from a patient treated with antithyroid drugs. This chain's CDR3 is CASVRGSTDTQYF. The CDR3 DNA is TGTGCCAGCGTCAGGGGCAGCACAGATACGCAGTATTTT.